The next 18 T cell receptor beta chains were all read from a single sample in a study of control samples from healthy donors and cancer patients. The method was immunoSEQ multiplex PCR; TCRdb's version includes in-frame clones alone and lacks a portion of them. The repertoire holds about 110,000 clones, with approximately 88% as singletons. The specimen sequenced was PBMCs. Receptors originate from a woman aged 60-70 years with lung cancer.

V and J are TRBV2 and TRBJ1-6; 7 bases map to TRBD1. Germline CDR1 SNHLY, CDR2 FYNNEI. The CDR3 extends over 15 amino acids. The V gene end was trimmed by 5 bases and the J gene end by 4 bases; junction bases not matched to a gene: 5. CDR3 in amino acids: CASSLSGQYNSPLHF. The CDR3 DNA reads as TGTGCCAGCAGTCTCTCGGGACAGTATAATTCACCCCTCCACTTT.

V gene TRBV10-3 combines with J gene TRBJ2-7; the D gene is possibly TRBD1 (6 bases). The germline V gene encodes CDR1 ENHRY and CDR2 SYGVKD. V gave up 3 bases and J gave up 2 bases, with 14 bases separating them. The CDR3 extends over 15 amino acids. CDR3 DNA sequence: TGTGCCATCAGTGACCCACAGGGTACTCCCTACGAGCAGTACTTC. This sequence encodes CAISDPQGTPYEQYF.

V and J are TRBV19 and TRBJ2-7; TRBD1 or TRBD2 may be the D gene (7 bases each). Per germline, CDR1 LNHDA and CDR2 SQIVND (reference sequence). Trimming left V 4 bases short and J 1 base short, with 14 bases between. The CDR3 sequence is 15 residues long. CDR3 sequence: CASSTNRGLSYEQYF. The CDR3 bases are TGTGCCAGTAGTACTAACAGGGGACTATCCTACGAGCAGTACTTC.

The chain couples TRBV29-1 to TRBJ1-1; 7 bases line up with TRBD1. Germline V gene sequence: CDR1 SQVTM, CDR2 ANQGSEA. This CDR3 comprises 12 residues. The V and J ends lost 5 bases and 1 base, in that order; junction bases with no gene match: 1. The CDR3 sequence is CSVWTGNTEAFF. Here the CDR3 DNA reads TGCAGCGTTTGGACAGGGAACACTGAAGCTTTCTTT.

V usage is TRBV19 and J usage is TRBJ2-1; 13 positions match TRBD2. This CDR3 is built from 21 residues. Germline CDR1 is LNHDA and CDR2 is SQIVND (reference sequence). The ends lost 1 base at V and 3 bases at J; junction bases unmatched: 15. In DNA form, the CDR3 reads TGTGCCAGTAGTATAGGGACTAGCGGGGGACAGCTCCCCTTGATCTACAATGAGCAGTTCTTC. Translating gives CASSIGTSGGQLPLIYNEQFF.

The chain carries TRBV3-1 (or the pseudogene TRBV3-2) and TRBJ1-2; no clear D. Trimming shortened V by 4 bases and J by 8 bases, and 14 bases separated the two germline ends. CDR3 size: 13 residues. Germline V CDR1 and CDR2: LGHDT, YNNKEL (reference sequence). CDR3 protein: CASSPSGLRGYTF. In DNA, the CDR3 is TGTGCCAGCAGCCCCAGCGGACTCCGGGGCTACACCTTC.

V gene TRBV25-1 combines with J gene TRBJ2-2; the match to TRBD1 covers 7 bases. There are 14 residues in the CDR3. CDR1 MGHDK and CDR2 SYGVNS come from the germline V gene. Trimming removed 3 bases from V and 7 bases from J; junction bases left unmatched: 5. In DNA form, the CDR3 reads TGTGCCAGCAGTGATTCTGACAGGGTCGGGGAGCTGTTTTTT. This translates into CASSDSDRVGELFF.

The chain recombines TRBV7-2 with TRBJ1-1; weak D call: TRBD1 (5 bases). Germline V gives CDR1 SGHTA, CDR2 FQGNSA. Trimming removed 5 bases from V and 1 base from J, with 8 bases in between. This CDR3 is 13 amino acids long. CDR3 loop: CASSTDRNTEAFF. As DNA, the CDR3 is TGTGCCAGCAGCACCGACAGGAACACTGAAGCTTTCTTT.

DNA for the CDR3: TGTGCCAGCAGCTGGTCCGGCTACCAGGGACATTCCTACGAGCAGTACTTC. Translation gives CASSWSGYQGHSYEQYF. The J gene is TRBJ2-7, the V gene TRBV11-3; D is perhaps TRBD1 (6 bases). The CDR3 is 17 amino acids. Germline V lookup: CDR1 SGHNT, CDR2 YENEEA. V lost 4 bases to trimming and J lost 1 base, with 20 bases between them.

The rearrangement links TRBV29-1 to TRBJ2-7; 12 nucleotides line up with TRBD2. CDR3 size: 14 residues. Germline CDR1 is SQVTM and CDR2 is ANQGSEA. Trimming cost V 0 bases and J 4 bases; bases outside gene matches: 1. The CDR3 reads CSVEETSGGYEQYF. The CDR3, as DNA: TGCAGCGTTGAAGAGACTAGCGGGGGTTACGAGCAGTACTTC.

The chain employs TRBV19 and TRBJ2-7; 11 positions match TRBD2. CDR1 is LNHDA and CDR2 is SQIVND in the germline V gene (reference sequence). This CDR3 is 14 amino acids long. J was trimmed by 3 bases and V by 3 bases; bases with no gene match: 1. The CDR3 nucleotides are TGTGCCAGTAGTATTCTAGCGGGGGGCTACGAGCAGTACTTC. It codes for CASSILAGGYEQYF.

CDR3 DNA: TGTGCCACCAGTGACAAAGACAGCGGCACCTACGAGCAGTACTTC. Translating it yields CATSDKDSGTYEQYF. The gene calls are TRBV24-1 and TRBJ2-7; D may correspond to TRBD1 or TRBD2 (5 bases each). Germline V gene data show CDR1 as KGHDR and CDR2 as SFDVKD. V lost 4 bases to trimming and J lost 2 bases, with 14 bases between them. The length of the CDR3 is 15 residues.

About this clone: Additional DNA sequences in this sample encode the identical CDR3. The CDR3 loop is CASRASNQPQHF. In DNA form, the CDR3 reads TGTGCCAGCAGGGCTAGCAATCAGCCCCAGCATTTT. The chain recombines TRBV2 with TRBJ1-5, with D unresolved. Germline V lookup: CDR1 SNHLY, CDR2 FYNNEI. V lost 6 bases, J lost 0 bases, and 3 bases lay in between. The CDR3 loop spans 12 amino acids.

Comments on this clone: A read error may produce the germline difference seen at one junction end. V and J are TRBV6-5 and TRBJ1-4; 9 bases agree with TRBD1. Germline loops: CDR1 MNHEY, CDR2 SVGAGI. CDR3 size: 11 residues. The CDR3 DNA follows: TGTGCCAGCAGTCCGGGACAGGGTTACCTTTTT. It yields the protein CASSPGQGYLF.

The V gene is TRBV29-1, the J gene TRBJ2-2; no firm D call. Looked up from germline, CDR1 is SQVTM and CDR2 is ANQGSEA. V was shortened by 6 bases and J by 4 bases, with 15 bases between the two germline ends. The CDR3 totals 14 residues. In DNA form, the CDR3 reads TGCAGCGTCCTGGGCGAGGACCTCACCGGGGAGCTGTTTTTT. Residues: CSVLGEDLTGELFF.

The J gene is TRBJ1-2, the V gene TRBV5-1; 7 bases match TRBD1. There are 17 residues in the CDR3. Per the germline V gene, CDR1 is SGHRS and CDR2 is YFSETQ. The junction had 12 bases not matched to a gene; V was cut back by 0 bases and J by 4 bases. The CDR3 DNA follows: TGCGCCAGCAGCTTGGTAGGAGGGGGCGAGGAGATCTATGGCTACACCTTC. Its translation: CASSLVGGGEEIYGYTF. The entire variable domain, with the rest obtained from reference TRBV5-1 and TRBJ1-2, is as follows: KAGVTQTPRYLIKTRGQQVTLSCSPISGHRSVSWYQQTPGQGLQFLFEYFSETQRNKGNFPGRFSGRQFSNSRSEMNVSTLELGDSALYLCASSLVGGGEEIYGYTFGSGTRLTVV.

The V call is TRBV7-2, the J call TRBJ1-1; D is possibly TRBD1 (6 bases). Between the trimmed V and J ends, which lost 5 bases and 4 bases, there was a span of 17 bases. CDR1 SGHTA and CDR2 FQGNSA come from the germline V gene. The CDR3 extends over 15 amino acids. As DNA, the CDR3 is TGTGCCAGCAGCCCCCCGGGAACAGGGCTCACTGAAGCTTTCTTT. The encoded protein is CASSPPGTGLTEAFF.

The CDR3 nucleotides read TGTGCCAGCAGCGCCTTTTACGGGACAGGAGATAGCACAGATACGCAGTATTTT. It specifies CASSAFYGTGDSTDTQYF. J is TRBJ2-3 and V is TRBV9; TRBD1 agrees at 8 bases. J lost 0 bases, V lost 3 bases, and 12 bases had no gene match. Germline loops: CDR1 SGDLS, CDR2 YYNGEE. The CDR3 length is 18 residues.